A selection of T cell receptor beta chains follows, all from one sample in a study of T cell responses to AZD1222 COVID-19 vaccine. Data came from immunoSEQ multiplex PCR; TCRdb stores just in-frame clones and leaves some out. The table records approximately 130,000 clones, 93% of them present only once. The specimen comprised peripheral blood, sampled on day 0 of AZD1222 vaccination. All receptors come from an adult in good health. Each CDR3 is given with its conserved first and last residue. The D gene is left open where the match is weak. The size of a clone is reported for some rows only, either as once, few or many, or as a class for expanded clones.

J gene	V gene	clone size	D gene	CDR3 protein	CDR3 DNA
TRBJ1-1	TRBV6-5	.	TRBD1	CASKGQGWNTEAFF	TGTGCCAGCAAGGGACAGGGTTGGAACACTGAAGCTTTCTTT
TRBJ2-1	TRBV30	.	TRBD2	CAWSYLSGGAGNEQFF	TGTGCCTGGAGTTATCTGAGCGGGGGGGCCGGGAATGAGCAGTTCTTC
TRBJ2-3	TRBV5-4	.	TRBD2	CASSTGLAGARGDTQYF	TGTGCCAGCAGCACCGGACTAGCGGGGGCCCGGGGAGATACGCAGTATTTT
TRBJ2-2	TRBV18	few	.	CASSHRLNTGELFF	TGTGCCAGCTCACACAGGCTGAACACCGGGGAGCTGTTTTTT
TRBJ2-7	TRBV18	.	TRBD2	CASSLGGGSSSYEQYF	TGTGCCAGCTCACTGGGGGGGGGTTCGAGCTCCTACGAGCAGTACTTC
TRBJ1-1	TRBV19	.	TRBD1	CASSYAPGGITEAFF	TGTGCCAGTAGTTACGCCCCAGGGGGCATCACTGAAGCTTTCTTT
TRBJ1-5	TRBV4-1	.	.	CASSPREGEGNQPQHF	TGCGCCAGCAGCCCCCGAGAAGGCGAGGGCAATCAGCCCCAGCATTTT
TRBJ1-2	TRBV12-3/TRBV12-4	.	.	CASSMENYGYTF	TGTGCCAGCTCAATGGAGAACTATGGCTACACCTTC
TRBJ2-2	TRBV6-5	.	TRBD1	CASSPQGFGGELFF	TGTGCCAGCAGTCCACAGGGGTTCGGCGGGGAGCTGTTTTTT
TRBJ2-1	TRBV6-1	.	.	CASSEAPGSEQFF	TGTGCCAGCAGTGAAGCGCCGGGGTCTGAGCAGTTCTTC
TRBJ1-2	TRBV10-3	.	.	CAISEIRRGEGYTF	TGTGCCATCAGTGAAATCCGGAGAGGGGAGGGCTACACCTTC
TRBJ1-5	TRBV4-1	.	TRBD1	CASSQVAGQGTGQPQHF	TGCGCCAGCAGCCAAGTCGCGGGACAGGGGACCGGTCAGCCCCAGCATTTT
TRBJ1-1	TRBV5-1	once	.	CASSLRPMNTEAFF	TGCGCCAGCAGCTTGAGACCGATGAACACTGAAGCTTTCTTT
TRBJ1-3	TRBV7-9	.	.	CASSFARTGNTIYF	TGTGCCAGCAGCTTTGCGAGGACTGGAAACACCATATATTTT
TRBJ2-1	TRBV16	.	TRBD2	CASSPRGGAFYNEQFF	TGTGCCAGCAGCCCGCGCGGGGGGGCTTTCTACAATGAGCAGTTCTTC
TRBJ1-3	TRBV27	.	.	CASSPTRAMAGNTIYF	TGTGCCAGCAGTCCCACCCGCGCTATGGCTGGAAACACCATATATTTT
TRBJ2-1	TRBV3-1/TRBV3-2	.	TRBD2	CASSLGRGGVSYNEQFF	TGTGCCAGCAGCCTAGGCCGGGGAGGGGTCTCCTACAATGAGCAGTTCTTC
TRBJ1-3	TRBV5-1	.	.	CASSLTSGNTIYF	TGCGCCAGCAGCCTCACCTCTGGAAACACCATATATTTT
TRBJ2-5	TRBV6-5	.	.	CASSYSITANQETQYF	TGTGCCAGCAGTTACTCGATAACAGCTAACCAAGAGACCCAGTACTTC
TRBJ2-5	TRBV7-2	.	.	CASSLSRETQYF	TGTGCCAGCAGCTTAAGTAGAGAGACCCAGTACTTC
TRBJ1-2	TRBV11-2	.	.	CASSLEGFGYTF	TGTGCCAGCAGCTTAGAGGGGTTTGGCTACACCTTC
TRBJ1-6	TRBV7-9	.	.	CASSLSRPYNSPLHF	TGTGCCAGCAGCTTAAGTAGACCCTATAATTCACCCCTCCACTTT
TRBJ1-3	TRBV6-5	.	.	CASTEGGGGNTIYF	TGTGCCAGCACCGAGGGAGGGGGAGGAAACACCATATATTTT
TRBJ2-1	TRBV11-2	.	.	CASRYRAYNEQFF	TGTGCCAGCAGGTACCGGGCGTACAATGAGCAGTTCTTC
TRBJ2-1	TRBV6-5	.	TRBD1	CASKSGTGNWNEQFF	TGTGCCAGCAAATCCGGGACAGGTAATTGGAATGAGCAGTTCTTC